This TCR beta chain was obtained from a study of shared clonotypes between healthy human individuals. Clones were sequenced by immunoSEQ multiplex PCR, and TCRdb holds only the in-frame ones, with some missing. The data contain 2 million to 2.5 million clones, 90% to 96% of them singletons. The CDR3 totals 17 residues. The J segment lost 0 bases and the V segment lost 0 bases, leaving 6 bases of the junction unmatched. Per germline, CDR1 SGDLS and CDR2 YYNGEE. The V call is TRBV9, the J call TRBJ2-3; TRBD2 agrees at 8 bases. Sequenced sample: naive CD4+ T cells sorted from blood. Subset of the sample: CD45RA+ positively selected. The clonotype comes from a man aged 18 to 30 in good health. CDR3 amino acids: CASSVVPGGPSTDTQYF. CDR3 in DNA: TGTGCCAGCAGCGTAGTACCGGGGGGGCCGAGCACAGATACGCAGTATTTT.